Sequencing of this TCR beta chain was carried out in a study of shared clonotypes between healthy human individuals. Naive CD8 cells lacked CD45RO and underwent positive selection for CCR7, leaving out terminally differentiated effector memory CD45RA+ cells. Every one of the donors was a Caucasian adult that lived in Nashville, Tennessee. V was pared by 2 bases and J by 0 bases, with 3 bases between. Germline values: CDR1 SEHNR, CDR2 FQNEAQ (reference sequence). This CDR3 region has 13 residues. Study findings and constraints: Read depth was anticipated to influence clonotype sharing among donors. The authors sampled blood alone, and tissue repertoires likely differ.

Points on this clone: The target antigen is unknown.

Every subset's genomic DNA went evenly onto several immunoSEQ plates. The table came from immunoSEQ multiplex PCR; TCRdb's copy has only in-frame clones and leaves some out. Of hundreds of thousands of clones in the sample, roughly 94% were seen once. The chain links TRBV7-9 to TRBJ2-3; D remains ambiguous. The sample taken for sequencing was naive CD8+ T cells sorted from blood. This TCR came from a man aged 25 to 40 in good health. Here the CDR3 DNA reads TGTGCCAGCAGCTTAAAAAGCACAGATACGCAGTATTTT. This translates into CASSLKSTDTQYF.